Below, 31 T cell receptor beta chains from the same sample are listed, as sequenced in a study of blood T cell repertoires in COVID-19. The data were produced by immunoSEQ multiplex PCR, yet TCRdb's version contains in-frame clones alone and is incomplete. Here the sample spans 79,000 or so clones, about 88% being singletons. Sequences were obtained from peripheral blood. The receptors stem from a human donor in a cohort sampled during active COVID-19.

The V gene is TRBV27, the J gene TRBJ1-5, with D unclear. Deletions cut 2 bases from V and 4 bases from J, with 9 bases between. This CDR3 contains 14 residues. Germline V gene sequence: CDR1 MNHEY, CDR2 SMNVEV (reference sequence). CDR3 region: CASSLAGSNQPQHF. The DNA of the CDR3 is TGTGCCAGCAGTTTAGCGGGCAGTAATCAGCCCCAGCATTTT.

The genes are TRBV19 and TRBJ1-4; 7 bases are a match to TRBD1. Germline CDR1 and CDR2: LNHDA and SQIVND (reference sequence). This CDR3 has 14 residues. Trimming cost V 4 bases and J 7 bases; bases outside gene matches: 6. Written as DNA, the CDR3 is TGTGCCAGTAGTACGCGACAGGGTGGTGAAAAACTGTTTTTT. It yields the protein CASSTRQGGEKLFF.

The genes are TRBV6-5 and TRBJ1-3; no definite D call. The CDR3 is 15 residues long. Per germline, CDR1 MNHEY and CDR2 SVGAGI. Trimming pared 5 bases from V and 0 bases from J, leaving 11 bases between. CDR3 bases: TGTGCCAGCAGTCCAAGCGTTAGCTCTGGAAACACCATATATTTT. Its protein is CASSPSVSSGNTIYF.

This chain uses TRBV19 with TRBJ2-7; TRBD1 agrees at 7 bases. The germline V gene encodes CDR1 LNHDA and CDR2 SQIVND (reference sequence). The V segment lost 6 bases and the J segment 5 bases; nucleotides outside the gene matches: 10. The CDR3 sequence is 14 residues long. The CDR3 sequence is CASSAGQVVDEQYF. In DNA form, the CDR3 reads TGTGCCAGTAGCGCCGGACAGGTAGTGGACGAGCAGTACTTC.

This clone was counted once. This chain connects TRBV25-1 to TRBJ1-2; D ambiguous. Trimming stripped 4 bases from V and 2 bases from J, with 8 bases between. Germline V gene sequence: CDR1 MGHDK, CDR2 SYGVNS. This CDR3 is built from 13 residues. This CDR3 is CASSGTLNYGYTF. The CDR3 region has the DNA TGTGCCAGCAGTGGAACACTAAACTATGGCTACACCTTC.

The chain uses TRBV6-5 and TRBJ2-1; D might be TRBD2 (6 bases). The CDR3 has 13 amino acids. Germline V gene sequence: CDR1 MNHEY, CDR2 SVGAGI. The CDR3 protein is CVAAAGGWNEQFF. The CDR3 DNA sequence: TGTGTCGCAGCGGCCGGGGGTTGGAATGAGCAGTTCTTC.

This clone was picked up one time. This chain joins TRBV2 and TRBJ2-5, with D uncertain. The length of the CDR3 is 13 residues. Germline loops: CDR1 SNHLY, CDR2 FYNNEI. V dropped 7 bases and J dropped 5 bases, with 14 bases sitting between them. This chain's CDR3 is CASTPREWETQYF. The CDR3 DNA follows: TGTGCCAGCACTCCCCGAGAATGGGAGACCCAGTACTTC.

The CDR3 coding sequence is TGCGCCAGCAGCTTGGAGGCTAGGAGGGAAGAGACCCAGTACTTC. Protein: CASSLEARREETQYF. The chain has TRBV5-1 and TRBJ2-5, with D possibly TRBD2 on 6 matching bases. CDR1 is SGHRS and CDR2 is YFSETQ in the germline V gene. There are 15 residues in the CDR3. V was cut by 0 bases and J by 3 bases, with 12 bases left in between. The full variable domain, rest sourced from reference TRBV5-1 and TRBJ2-5, is KAGVTQTPRYLIKTRGQQVTLSCSPISGHRSVSWYQQTPGQGLQFLFEYFSETQRNKGNFPGRFSGRQFSNSRSEMNVSTLELGDSALYLCASSLEARREETQYFGPGTRLLVL.

The chain is built from TRBV13 and TRBJ2-5; TRBD1 is a possible D gene (5 bases). Trimming pared 2 bases from V and 1 base from J, leaving 14 bases between. Germline V gives CDR1 PRHDT, CDR2 FYEKMQ (reference sequence). The CDR3 sequence is 16 residues long. The CDR3 reads CASSLLAGWSQETQYF. Written as DNA, the CDR3 is TGTGCCAGCAGCTTACTGGCAGGGTGGTCCCAAGAGACCCAGTACTTC.

V gene TRBV19 combines with J gene TRBJ2-5, with D perhaps matching TRBD2 (6 bases). Trimming took 3 bases from V and 2 from J, leaving 10 bases between them. In germline, CDR1 is LNHDA, CDR2 SQIVND (reference sequence). This CDR3 contains 14 residues. The CDR3 nucleotides are TGTGCCAGTAGTATGACCGGGACTCAAGAGACCCAGTACTTC. This translates into CASSMTGTQETQYF.

The CDR3, as DNA: TGTGCCACCAGTGATCCCTGGGGGACAGATTCCTACGAGCAGTACTTC. Its protein product is CATSDPWGTDSYEQYF. This sequence joins TRBV24-1 and TRBJ2-7; 7 bases are shared with TRBD1. The V and J ends lost 3 bases and 1 base, in that order; junction bases with no gene match: 8. This CDR3 region has 16 residues. Germline V gene sequence: CDR1 KGHDR, CDR2 SFDVKD.

The rearrangement joins TRBV10-3 to TRBJ2-1; D gene uncertain. The V end was cut by 1 base, the J end by 3 bases, with 10 bases between. The germline CDR1 and CDR2 sequences are ENHRY and SYGVKD. The length of the CDR3 is 15 residues. The CDR3: CAISEFGLGYNEQFF. The CDR3 DNA reads as TGTGCCATCAGTGAGTTCGGCCTAGGCTACAATGAGCAGTTCTTC.

V gene TRBV19 combines with J gene TRBJ2-1, with 9 positions matching TRBD2. Germline V gives CDR1 LNHDA, CDR2 SQIVND (reference sequence). V lost 4 bases to trimming and J lost 5 bases; unmatched junction nucleotides: 6. The CDR3 length is 15 residues. The CDR3 DNA follows: TGTGCCAGTAGTAATGGGTTAGCGGGAGACAATGAGCAGTTCTTC. Translated, it gives CASSNGLAGDNEQFF. Full variable domain (rest looked up from reference TRBV19 and TRBJ2-1): DGGITQSPKYLFRKEGQNVTLSCEQNLNHDAMYWYRQDPGQGLRLIYYSQIVNDFQKGDIAEGYSVSREKKESFPLTVTSAQKNPTAFYLCASSNGLAGDNEQFFGPGTRLTVL.

The rearrangement joins TRBV18 to TRBJ2-3, with 8 bases matching TRBD2. J lost 3 bases, V lost 3 bases, and 8 bases had no gene match. Germline V gives CDR1 KGHSH, CDR2 LQKENI. The CDR3 has 16 amino acids. CDR3 region: CASSPFQRGRTDTQYF. CDR3 in DNA: TGTGCCAGCTCACCCTTCCAGCGGGGGAGAACAGATACGCAGTATTTT.

The CDR3 here is CASSYTQGAHGDTEAFF. For the CDR3, the DNA is TGTGCCAGCAGTTATACACAGGGGGCTCATGGAGACACTGAAGCTTTCTTT. The J gene is TRBJ1-1, the V gene TRBV28, with 9 bases that match TRBD1. Trimming at V came to 4 bases and at J to 3 bases, leaving 12 bases not matched to a gene. CDR1 and CDR2 from the germline V gene are MDHEN and SYDVKM. This CDR3 has 17 residues.

This sequence joins TRBV7-3 and TRBJ2-1; no clear D gene. Trimming took off 2 bases at V and 15 bases at J, with 20 bases between the two ends. CDR3 length equals 14 residues. Germline loops: CDR1 SGHTA, CDR2 FQGTGA. CDR3 nucleotides: TGTGCCAGCAGCTTAGACACCGAATCGGTCCTACGGTTCTTC. Protein sequence: CASSLDTESVLRFF.

This clone was counted a few times. The rearrangement links TRBV19 to TRBJ1-1, with 7 bases aligning to TRBD1. CDR1 is LNHDA and CDR2 is SQIVND in the germline V gene (reference sequence). This CDR3 is 14 amino acids long. V lost 5 bases to trimming and J lost 1 base; unmatched junction nucleotides: 4. CDR3 nucleotides: TGTGCCAGTAGTTGGGGACAGACGAACACTGAAGCTTTCTTT. Translating it yields CASSWGQTNTEAFF. Together with reference TRBV19 and TRBJ1-1, the CDR3 gives the full variable domain: DGGITQSPKYLFRKEGQNVTLSCEQNLNHDAMYWYRQDPGQGLRLIYYSQIVNDFQKGDIAEGYSVSREKKESFPLTVTSAQKNPTAFYLCASSWGQTNTEAFFGQGTRLTVV.

The chain carries TRBV11-2 and TRBJ2-5; 7 bases agree with TRBD1. The CDR3 runs to 17 residues. Germline values: CDR1 SGHAT, CDR2 FQNNGV. Germline trimming cut 3 bases from V and 0 bases from J; bases unmatched to any gene: 10. CDR3: CASSLAHTGQYQETQYF. The CDR3, as DNA: TGTGCCAGCAGCTTGGCGCACACGGGACAGTACCAAGAGACCCAGTACTTC.

V usage is TRBV6-5 and J usage is TRBJ2-5, with D possibly TRBD1 on 6 matching bases. Per germline, CDR1 MNHEY and CDR2 SVGAGI. The CDR3 extends over 15 amino acids. CDR3 in amino acids: CSTTRGQSWGETQYF. The CDR3, as DNA: TGTTCAACCACGAGAGGACAGTCGTGGGGGGAGACCCAGTACTTC.

This clone was seen more than once but under ten times. The chain couples TRBV7-2 to TRBJ1-1; 7 bases fit TRBD1. Looked up from germline, CDR1 is SGHTA and CDR2 is FQGNSA. With V trimmed by 6 bases and J by 4 bases, 8 bases remained unmatched. The CDR3 totals 14 residues. The CDR3 is CASRRGAGGTEAFF. The CDR3 bases are TGTGCCAGCAGGCGAGGTGCAGGGGGCACTGAAGCTTTCTTT.

J is TRBJ2-7 and V is TRBV6-5; D might be TRBD1 (6 bases). This CDR3 spans 15 amino acids. The germline V and J ends were trimmed by 4 bases and 0 bases, with 13 bases remaining between them. The germline gives CDR1 MNHEY, CDR2 SVGAGI. The CDR3 region is CASSSARGFSYEQYF. CDR3 in DNA: TGTGCCAGCAGTTCGGCCAGGGGATTCTCCTACGAGCAGTACTTC.

This clone was seen more than once but under ten times. The rearrangement joins TRBV28 to TRBJ2-6; TRBD1 might be the D (6 bases). Germline V CDR1 and CDR2: MDHEN, SYDVKM. V gave up 5 bases and J gave up 0 bases, with 17 bases separating them. The CDR3 totals 18 residues. CDR3 DNA: TGTGCCAGCAGTCGTCTGACAGGTGGAAGCTCTGGGGCCAACGTCCTGACTTTC. Translating gives CASSRLTGGSSGANVLTF.

CDR3 amino acids: CASSLLSRTDTQYF. The CDR3 DNA is TGTGCCAGCAGCTTACTATCACGGACAGATACGCAGTATTTT. The V call is TRBV2, the J call TRBJ2-3; D call uncertain. Looked up from germline, CDR1 is SNHLY and CDR2 is FYNNEI. V dropped 6 bases and J dropped 3 bases, with 13 bases sitting between them. The length of the CDR3 is 14 residues.

The V and J genes are TRBV6-2 or TRBV6-3 and TRBJ1-5; D might be TRBD1 (6 bases). This CDR3 is 18 amino acids long. CDR1 and CDR2 (germline): MNHEY, SVGEGT. V gave up 2 bases and J gave up 3 bases, with 20 bases separating them. The CDR3 coding sequence is TGTGCCAGCAGTTACCGTTCAACAGGGAGTTGGGACAATCAGCCCCAGCATTTT. It translates to CASSYRSTGSWDNQPQHF.

V usage is TRBV7-9 and J usage is TRBJ1-2, with D tentatively TRBD1 (6 bases). This CDR3 contains 15 residues. Germline V gives CDR1 SEHNR, CDR2 FQNEAQ (reference sequence). The V gene lost 0 bases and the J gene lost 3 bases, with 11 bases spanning the gap. The CDR3 sequence: CASSLAAGAHYGYTF. The CDR3 bases are TGTGCCAGCAGCTTAGCGGCGGGGGCTCACTATGGCTACACCTTC.

The rearrangement joins TRBV6-1 to TRBJ2-5; D call uncertain. The germline V and J ends were trimmed by 1 base and 1 base, with 7 bases remaining between them. CDR3 length: 14 residues. Germline V gene sequence: CDR1 MNHNS, CDR2 SASEGT. The CDR3 nucleotides are TGTGCCAGCAGTGAAGGCCGGTCCCAAGAGACCCAGTACTTC. It encodes CASSEGRSQETQYF.

The chain is built from TRBV9 and TRBJ2-7; D gene unclear. Trimming stripped 4 bases from V and 5 bases from J, with 16 bases between. Germline lookup yields CDR1 SGDLS and CDR2 YYNGEE. The length of the CDR3 is 14 residues. For the CDR3, the DNA is TGTGCCAGCAGCCCCCAGGAACCCCCCGACGAGCAGTACTTC. Protein sequence: CASSPQEPPDEQYF. Variable domain in full (rest from reference TRBV9 and TRBJ2-7): DSGVTQTPKHLITATGQRVTLRCSPRSGDLSVYWYQQSLDQGLQFLIQYYNGEERAKGNILERFSAQQFPDLHSELNLSSLELGDSALYFCASSPQEPPDEQYFGPGTRLTVT.

The chain joins TRBV9 to TRBJ2-2, with 7 bases aligning to TRBD1. With V trimmed by 4 bases and J by 6 bases, 6 bases remained unmatched. Germline loops: CDR1 SGDLS, CDR2 YYNGEE. CDR3 size: 14 residues. CDR3 DNA sequence: TGTGCCAGCAGCACCGGGACAGTACCCGGGGAGCTGTTTTTT. Its protein is CASSTGTVPGELFF.

The rearrangement links TRBV13 to TRBJ2-7, with a weak D call TRBD1 (6 bases). Germline CDR1 and CDR2: PRHDT and FYEKMQ (reference sequence). V lost 5 bases to trimming and J lost 3 bases, with 11 bases between them. The CDR3 length is 13 residues. In DNA form, the CDR3 reads TGTGCCAGCAGCCGACAGGAGCTCTACGAGCAGTACTTC. Its protein product is CASSRQELYEQYF.

This clone was detected only once. The chain employs TRBV10-3 and TRBJ2-3; tentatively, D is TRBD2 (5 bases). V was cut by 10 bases and J by 2 bases, with 16 bases left in between. Germline values: CDR1 ENHRY, CDR2 SYGVKD. The CDR3 has 14 amino acids. CDR3 in DNA: TGTGCCACGGCGGGTAGCCGGGACACAGATACGCAGTATTTT. Residues: CATAGSRDTDTQYF.

The CDR3 coding sequence is TGCGCCAGCAGCTTGGGGACAGGGGGTTGGAATGAGCAGTTCTTC. As protein: CASSLGTGGWNEQFF. The genes are TRBV5-1 and TRBJ2-1, with 10 bases identical to TRBD1. Germline assignment: CDR1 SGHRS and CDR2 YFSETQ. The CDR3 spans 15 residues. The J segment lost 7 bases and the V segment lost 0 bases, leaving 4 bases of the junction unmatched.